The 22 T cell receptor beta chains presented below share a single source sample, sequenced in a study of CD8+ T cells in alopecia areata. The sorting of pooled cutaneous lymph node cells relied on CD4, CD8alpha, NKG2D, NKG2ACE and other markers. The authors extracted RNA and reverse transcribed it into cDNA as the sequencing template. Generated by immunoSEQ multiplex PCR, the TCRdb table keeps only in-frame clones and is missing some. This sample carries 200,000 to 300,000 clones, none of them present only once. Material: CD4+ T cells sorted from a lymph node. The receptor set was obtained from a C3H/HeJ mouse with alopecia areata. The MHC haplotype recorded for the strain is H2-k.

This clone was found a few times. Mouse gene names and germline throughout. The sequence runs out 4 residues before the end of the CDR3; the remainder is reconstructed from the germline J gene. V usage is TRBV1 and J usage is TRBJ2-5, with TRBD1 matching 7 bases. Germline V gives CDR1 NSQYPW, CDR2 LRSPGD (reference sequence). The CDR3 length is 13 residues. CDR3 sequence: CTCSTGTEDTQYF. CDR3 DNA, as far as it was read: TGCACCTGCAGCACCGGGACAGAAGAC.

The sample holds a few counts of this clone. Mouse gene names and germline throughout. The read comes to an end 4 residues before the CDR3 does, leaving the germline J gene to fill in the end. The chain uses TRBV31 and TRBJ2-1; TRBD2 aligns across 7 bases. Germline V gene sequence: CDR1 GKSSPN, CDR2 SITVG. The trim removed 0 bases at V and 3 bases at J, leaving 5 bases unmatched. This CDR3 is 15 amino acids long. The CDR3 protein is CAWSLRTGIYAEQFF. The covered CDR3 bases are TGTGCCTGGAGTCTCCGGACTGGCATCTATGCT.

This clone was seen a few times. All gene names here are mouse names. The read terminates 4 residues before the CDR3 end, so the remaining end is supplied by the germline J gene. Other DNA sequences in the sample encode the same CDR3. The chain links TRBV5 to TRBJ2-1, with TRBD1 matching over 7 bases. The CDR3 is 15 amino acids. The ends lost 4 bases at V and 1 base at J; junction bases unmatched: 4. Per germline, CDR1 LGHNA and CDR2 YNLKQL (reference sequence). CDR3 loop: CASSPPGQNYAEQFF. The sequenced part of the CDR3 DNA is TGTGCCAGCAGCCCTCCGGGACAGAACTATGCT.

This clone was picked up a small number of times. Gene names denote mouse genes. The read terminates 4 residues ahead of where the CDR3 ends, so the germline J gene completes it. The same CDR3 arises from other DNA sequences in this sample as well. V is TRBV5 and J is TRBJ1-1, with D possibly TRBD1 on 5 matching bases. The CDR3 is 14 residues long. Germline assignment: CDR1 LGHNA and CDR2 YNLKQL (reference sequence). Trimming cost V 4 bases and J 0 bases, with 9 bases left between them. CDR3 DNA, as far as it was read: TGTGCCAGCAGCCCCGACAGTTCAAACACA. This translates into CASSPDSSNT. The full CDR3 protein reads CASSPDSSNTEVFF.

The sample holds a few counts of this clone. Germline and genes: mouse. The missing CDR3 end, 4 residues past where the read stops, is filled in from the germline J gene. The V gene is TRBV13-2, the J gene TRBJ1-2; tentative D call: TRBD1 (5 bases). Trimming removed 2 bases at V and 1 base at J, with 12 bases between. Per the germline V gene, CDR1 is NNHNN and CDR2 is SYGAGS (reference sequence). This CDR3 contains 15 residues. CDR3 DNA (partial): TGTGCCAGCGGTGAAGGACAAATAATAAACTCC. Its protein product is CASGEGQIINS. The CDR3 reads in full as CASGEGQIINSDYTF.

This clone was seen more than once but under ten times. The gene names given are mouse names. The CDR3 end is not reached by the read, which stops 4 residues before it; the germline J gene fills it in. The chain has TRBV13-1 and TRBJ1-1; the match to TRBD1 covers 9 bases. V shed 3 bases and J 0 bases; nucleotides not matched to a gene: 3. The CDR3 sequence is 15 residues long. Germline loops: CDR1 NSHNY, CDR2 SYGAGN. The CDR3 spells CASSVQGAANTEVFF. The CDR3 DNA, read in part, is TGTGCCAGCAGTGTACAGGGGGCTGCAAACACA.

With respect to this clone: Germline and genes: mouse. The CDR3 extends 4 residues past the end of the read, so its final part is completed from the germline J gene. The chain employs TRBV1 and TRBJ2-7; D remains unclear. Germline CDR1 and CDR2: NSQYPW and LRSPGD (reference sequence). V lost 2 bases to trimming and J lost 3 bases, with 8 bases between them. The CDR3 has 13 residues. The CDR3 bases that were read are TGCACCTGCAGTGCACCTCTGAGCTAT. It translates to CTCSAPLSY. From start to end, the CDR3 is CTCSAPLSYEQYF.

This clone was recorded a few times. Here the gene names and germline are mouse. Read coverage stops 4 residues before the CDR3 terminus; the germline J gene supplies the remainder. Other nucleotide sequences from this sample produce the same CDR3. The chain has TRBV1 and TRBJ2-1, with no clear D. Germline V gene data show CDR1 as NSQYPW and CDR2 as LRSPGD (reference sequence). CDR3 length: 14 amino acids. With 1 base removed from V and 2 bases from J, the gap between germline ends came to 6 bases. CDR3 region: CTCSAGGYYAEQFF. The covered CDR3 bases are TGCACCTGCAGTGCAGGAGGGTACTATGCT.

This clone was counted ten times or more. Mouse gene names and germline throughout. The covered CDR3 bases are TGTGCTAGCAGTTCCTACTGGGGCCTCTATGCT. It codes for CASSSYWGLYA. The whole CDR3 sequence is CASSSYWGLYAEQFF. The V call is TRBV17, the J call TRBJ2-1; TRBD2 agrees at 7 bases. The read gets to within 4 residues of the CDR3 end, and the germline J gene fills in the rest. This CDR3 region has 15 residues. V dropped 5 bases and J dropped 3; count of bases not matched to a gene: 7. Looked up from germline, CDR1 is MNHDT and CDR2 is YYDKIL. The full variable domain, rest sourced from reference TRBV17 and TRBJ2-1, is DTTVKQNPRYKLARVGKPVNLICSQTMNHDTMYWYQKKPNQAPKLLLFYYDKILNREADTFEKFQSSRPNNSFCSLYIGSAGLEYSAMYLCASSSYWGLYAEQFFGPGTRLTVL.

This clone was seen more than once but under ten times. Gene names and germline refer to mouse. The CDR3 end lies 4 residues beyond the end of the read and is filled in from the germline J gene. V is TRBV31 and J is TRBJ2-2; 8 bases map to TRBD1. The trim removed 6 bases at V and 0 bases at J, leaving 3 bases unmatched. The V gene's germline CDR1 is GKSSPN and CDR2 SITVG. The CDR3 extends over 14 amino acids. The covered CDR3 bases are TGTGCCTGCGGGGACAGGTCAAACACCGGG. This encodes CACGDRSNTG. In full, the CDR3 is CACGDRSNTGQLYF.

In its sample, this clone was seen a few times. Gene names and germline match the mouse. The read comes to an end 3 residues before the CDR3 does, leaving the germline J gene to fill in the end. V usage is TRBV13-2 and J usage is TRBJ1-6, with 7 nucleotides matching TRBD1. TRBJ1-6 is recorded as an ORF, its role being uncertain. From germline, CDR1 is NNHNN and CDR2 SYGAGS (reference sequence). With V trimmed by 1 base and J by 7 bases, 5 bases remained unmatched. This CDR3 contains 15 residues. This CDR3 reads CASGDTGRGNSPLYF. The CDR3 bases that were read are TGTGCCAGCGGTGATACAGGCAGGGGGAATTCGCCC.

This clone was recorded many times. Gene names denote mouse genes. The read ends 4 residues early relative to the CDR3; the germline J gene fills the gap. Other DNA sequences in the sample encode the same CDR3. This chain connects TRBV1 to TRBJ1-1; TRBD1 is a possible D gene (6 bases). V dropped 4 bases and J dropped 0 bases, with 9 bases sitting between them. The CDR3 is made up of 14 amino acids. Germline assignment: CDR1 NSQYPW and CDR2 LRSPGD (reference sequence). The DNA read from the CDR3 is TGCACCTGCAGTGGGGGACAAGCAAACACA. This gives the protein CTCSGGQANT. The full CDR3 sequence reads CTCSGGQANTEVFF.

As regards this clone: Genes here carry mouse names. With the read ending 4 residues before the CDR3 end, the germline J gene is used to fill in that end. The same CDR3 is also encoded by other DNA sequences in this sample. This chain links TRBV13-2 with TRBJ1-2, with 8 bases aligning to TRBD1. The CDR3 is made up of 14 amino acids. The germline gives CDR1 NNHNN, CDR2 SYGAGS (reference sequence). The V gene end was trimmed by 1 base and the J gene end by 1 base; junction bases not matched to a gene: 0. CDR3 amino acids: CASGDTGGNSDYTF. The sequenced CDR3 bases are TGTGCCAGCGGTGATACAGGGGGAAACTCC.

This clone has only a few counts. Genes here carry mouse names. The missing CDR3 end, 4 residues past where the read stops, is filled in from the germline J gene. This chain connects TRBV1 to TRBJ1-2; possibly TRBD1 for D (5 bases). The CDR3 is made up of 16 amino acids. Trimming left V 0 bases short and J 0 bases short, with 11 bases between. Germline V CDR1 and CDR2: NSQYPW, LRSPGD (reference sequence). CDR3: CTCSADQEGSNSDYTF. CDR3 bases read: TGCACCTGCAGTGCAGATCAGGAGGGGTCAAACTCC.

This clone came up a few times. Gene names follow the mouse nomenclature. The CDR3 bases that were read are TGTGCTAGCAGTAGGGGTCTGGGGGGCGCCTAT. This translates into CASSRGLGGAY. The full CDR3 sequence reads CASSRGLGGAYEQYF. The chain carries TRBV17 and TRBJ2-7; 8 bases are a match to TRBD2. The read ends 4 residues shy of where the CDR3 ends; the end is completed using the germline J gene. J lost 2 bases, V lost 3 bases, and 6 bases had no gene match. The CDR3 sequence is 15 residues long. Germline CDR1 reads MNHDT; CDR2 reads YYDKIL.

This clone was picked up a small number of times. The germline and genes are mouse ones. The CDR3 end falls 4 residues outside the read, so it is completed with the germline J gene. The chain joins TRBV4 to TRBJ2-2, with 9 positions matching TRBD2. V was clipped by 4 bases and J by 4 bases; unmatched bases: 4. The CDR3 loop spans 15 amino acids. The germline CDR1 and CDR2 sequences are LGHDT and YNNKQL (reference sequence). The chain's CDR3 is CASSLTGGGTGQLYF. The CDR3 DNA, read in part, is TGTGCCAGCAGCTTGACTGGGGGAGGCACCGGG. Together with reference TRBV4 and TRBJ2-2, the CDR3 gives the full variable domain: ETAVFQTPNYHVTQVGNEVSFNCKQTLGHDTMYWYKQDSKKLLKIMFSYNNKQLIVNETVPRRFSPQSSDKAHLNLRIKSVEPEDSAVYLCASSLTGGGTGQLYFGEGSKLTVL.

This clone was detected only a few times. Genes and germline are mouse. The read ends 4 residues before the CDR3 terminus; that terminus is restored from the germline J gene. The J gene is TRBJ1-2, the V gene TRBV31, with a tentative D call TRBD1 (6 bases). Germline loops: CDR1 GKSSPN, CDR2 SITVG. This CDR3 comprises 14 residues. V dropped 2 bases and J dropped 0 bases, with 10 bases sitting between them. The DNA read from the CDR3 is TGTGCCTGGAGTGTCGGGACAACAAACTCC. Amino acid sequence: CAWSVGTTNS. The whole CDR3 protein is CAWSVGTTNSDYTF.

Comments on this clone: These gene names are mouse names. Other nucleotide sequences in the sample specify the same CDR3. CDR3 DNA (partial): TGCACCTGCAGTGCAGTAGGGTAT. Translation: CTCSAVGY. In full, the CDR3 reads CTCSAVGYEQYF. The V and J genes are TRBV1 and TRBJ2-7; D is unresolved. The DNA ends 4 residues before the CDR3 does, and the rest of the CDR3 is filled in from the germline J gene. The germline CDR1 and CDR2 sequences are NSQYPW and LRSPGD (reference sequence). CDR3 length: 12 residues. Looking up the rest from reference TRBV1 and TRBJ2-7 gives the full variable domain: VTLLEQNPRWRLVPRGQAVNLRCILKNSQYPWMSWYQQDLQKQLQWLFTLRSPGDKEVKSLPGADYLATRVTDTELRLQVANMSQGRTLYCTCSAVGYEQYFGPGTRLTVL.

A few counts support this clone. Gene names refer to mouse genes. The CDR3 end is not reached by the read, which stops 4 residues before it; the germline J gene fills it in. The chain employs TRBV13-3 and TRBJ2-5, with 8 bases matching TRBD1. The germline V gene encodes CDR1 NNHDY and CDR2 SYVADS. The ends lost 5 bases at V and 0 bases at J; junction bases unmatched: 5. This CDR3 is 15 amino acids long. The sequenced CDR3 bases are TGTGCCAGCAGCCGGGACAGGCTTAACCAAGAC. Translating gives CASSRDRLNQD. The whole CDR3 sequence reads CASSRDRLNQDTQYF.

This clone was found a few times. Germline and genes: mouse. The read ends 4 residues early relative to the CDR3; the germline J gene fills the gap. In the same sample, other DNA sequences code for this CDR3. The V call is TRBV5, the J call TRBJ1-1; D call uncertain. This CDR3 spans 12 amino acids. Between the trimmed V and J ends, which lost 2 bases and 4 bases, there was a span of 5 bases. CDR1 LGHNA and CDR2 YNLKQL come from the germline V gene (reference sequence). This CDR3 is CASSQWGTEVFF. CDR3 DNA (partial): TGTGCCAGCAGCCAATGGGGCACA.

This clone has just a few counts. These gene names are mouse names. With the read ending 4 residues before the CDR3 end, the germline J gene is used to fill in that end. V is TRBV1 and J is TRBJ2-4; D is unresolved. Trimming took 0 bases from V and 0 from J, leaving 10 bases between them. Germline V CDR1 and CDR2: NSQYPW, LRSPGD (reference sequence). CDR3 size: 16 residues. The DNA read from the CDR3 is TGCACCTGCAGTGCAGATACAGACCCTAGTCAAAAC. Protein: CTCSADTDPSQN. The entire CDR3 reads CTCSADTDPSQNTLYF.

This clone was seen a few times. Gene names and germline refer to mouse. The read ends 4 residues before the CDR3 terminus; that terminus is restored from the germline J gene. V usage is TRBV13-2 and J usage is TRBJ2-3, with a weak D call TRBD2 (5 bases). The CDR3 extends over 14 amino acids. Trimming stripped 3 bases from V and 0 bases from J, with 8 bases between. Germline V gives CDR1 NNHNN, CDR2 SYGAGS (reference sequence). The CDR3 bases that were read are TGTGCCAGCGGTGCCTGGGCCAGTGCAGAA. It encodes CASGAWASAE. The entire CDR3 sequence reads CASGAWASAETLYF.